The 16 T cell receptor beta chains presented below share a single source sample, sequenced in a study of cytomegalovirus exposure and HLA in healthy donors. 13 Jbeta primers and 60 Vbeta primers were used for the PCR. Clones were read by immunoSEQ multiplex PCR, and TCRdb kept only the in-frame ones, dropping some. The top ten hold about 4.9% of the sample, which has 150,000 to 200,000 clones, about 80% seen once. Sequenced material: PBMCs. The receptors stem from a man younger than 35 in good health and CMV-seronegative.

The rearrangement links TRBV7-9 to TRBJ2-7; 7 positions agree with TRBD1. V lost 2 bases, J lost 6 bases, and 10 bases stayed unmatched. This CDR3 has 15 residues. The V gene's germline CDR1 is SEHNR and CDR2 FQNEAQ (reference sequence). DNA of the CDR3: TGTGCCAGCAGCTTAACCGGGCAGGGGGTAGGCGAGCAGTACTTC. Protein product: CASSLTGQGVGEQYF.

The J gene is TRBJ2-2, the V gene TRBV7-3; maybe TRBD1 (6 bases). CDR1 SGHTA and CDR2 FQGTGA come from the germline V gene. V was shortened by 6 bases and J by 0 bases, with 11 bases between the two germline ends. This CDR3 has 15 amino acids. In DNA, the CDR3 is TGTGCCAGCAGTCCGGACAGAGCGAACACCGGGGAGCTGTTTTTT. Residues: CASSPDRANTGELFF. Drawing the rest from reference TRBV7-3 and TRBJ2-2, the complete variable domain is GAGVSQTPSNKVTEKGKYVELRCDPISGHTALYWYRQSLGQGPEFLIYFQGTGAADDSGLPNDRFFAVRPEGSVSTLKIQRTERGDSAVYLCASSPDRANTGELFFGEGSRLTVL.

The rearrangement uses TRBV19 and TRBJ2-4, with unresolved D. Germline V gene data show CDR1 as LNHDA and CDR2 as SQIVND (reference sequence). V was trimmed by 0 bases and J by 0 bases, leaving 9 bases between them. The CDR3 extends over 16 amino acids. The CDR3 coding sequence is TGTGCCAGTAGTATAGATCTGGGCCTAGCCAAAAACATTCAGTACTTC. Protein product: CASSIDLGLAKNIQYF.

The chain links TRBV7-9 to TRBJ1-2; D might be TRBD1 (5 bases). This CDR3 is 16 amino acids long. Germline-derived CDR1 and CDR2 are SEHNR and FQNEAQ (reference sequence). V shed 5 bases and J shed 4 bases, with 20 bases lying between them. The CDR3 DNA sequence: TGTGCCAGCAGCCACACAGGAAAGGATCTTTTCTATGGCTACACCTTC. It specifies CASSHTGKDLFYGYTF.

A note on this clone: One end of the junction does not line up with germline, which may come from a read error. CDR3 in DNA: TGTGCCAGCTGCTCCGGGACAGAAAACTGGGGTATCAATCGGCCCCAGCATTTT. Amino acid sequence: CASCSGTENWGINRPQHF. The genes are TRBV6-8 and TRBJ1-5, with 7 bases that match TRBD1. The CDR3 sequence is 18 residues long. Germline CDR1 reads MNHGY; CDR2 reads SAAAGT.

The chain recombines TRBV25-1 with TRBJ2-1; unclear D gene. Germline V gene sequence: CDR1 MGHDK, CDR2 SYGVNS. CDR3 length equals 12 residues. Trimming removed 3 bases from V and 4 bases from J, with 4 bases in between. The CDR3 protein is CASSDPYNEQFF. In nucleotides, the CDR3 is TGTGCCAGCAGTGACCCGTACAATGAGCAGTTCTTC. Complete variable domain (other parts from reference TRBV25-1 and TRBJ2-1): EADIYQTPRYLVIGTGKKITLECSQTMGHDKMYWYQQDPGMELHLIHYSYGVNSTEKGDLSSESTVSRIRTEHFPLTLESARPSHTSQYLCASSDPYNEQFFGPGTRLTVL.

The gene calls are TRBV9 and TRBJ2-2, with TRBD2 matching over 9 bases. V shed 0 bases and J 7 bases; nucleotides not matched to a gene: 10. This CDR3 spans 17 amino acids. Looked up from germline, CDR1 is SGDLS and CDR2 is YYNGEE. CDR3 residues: CASSVAMAGGPGGELFF. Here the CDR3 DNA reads TGTGCCAGCAGCGTAGCTATGGCGGGGGGGCCTGGCGGGGAGCTGTTTTTT.

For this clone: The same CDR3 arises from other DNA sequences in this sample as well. The CDR3 sequence: CASTQQGSTEAFF. The CDR3 nucleotides are TGTGCCAGCACTCAACAGGGCAGCACTGAAGCTTTCTTT. This chain connects TRBV6-5 to TRBJ1-1, with D possibly matching TRBD1 (6 bases). The V gene lost 7 bases and the J gene lost 4 bases, with 13 bases spanning the gap. Germline V gene lookup returns CDR1 MNHEY and CDR2 SVGAGI. This CDR3 has 13 residues.

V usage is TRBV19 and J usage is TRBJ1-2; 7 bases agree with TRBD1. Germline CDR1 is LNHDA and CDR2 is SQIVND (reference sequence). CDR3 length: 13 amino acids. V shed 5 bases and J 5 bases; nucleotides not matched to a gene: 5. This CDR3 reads CASSPDRAYGYTF. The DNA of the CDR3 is TGTGCCAGTAGTCCCGACAGGGCTTATGGCTACACCTTC.

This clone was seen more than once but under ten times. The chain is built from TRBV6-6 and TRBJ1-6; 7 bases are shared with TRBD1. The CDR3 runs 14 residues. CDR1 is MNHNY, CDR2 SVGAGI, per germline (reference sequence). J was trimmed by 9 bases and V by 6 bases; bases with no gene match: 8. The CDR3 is CASRDRTVRSPLHF. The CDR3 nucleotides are TGTGCCAGCAGGGACAGGACGGTCCGTTCACCCCTCCACTTT.

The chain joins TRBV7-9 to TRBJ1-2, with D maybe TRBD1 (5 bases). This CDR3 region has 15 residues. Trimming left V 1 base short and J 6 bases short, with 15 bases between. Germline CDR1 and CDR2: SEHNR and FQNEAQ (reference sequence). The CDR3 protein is CASSLDFAGLDGYTF. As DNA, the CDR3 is TGTGCCAGCAGCTTAGACTTCGCGGGGCTTGATGGCTACACCTTC.

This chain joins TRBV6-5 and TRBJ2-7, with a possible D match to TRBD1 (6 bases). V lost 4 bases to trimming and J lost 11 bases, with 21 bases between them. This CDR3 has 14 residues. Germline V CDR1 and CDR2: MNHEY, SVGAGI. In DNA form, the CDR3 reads TGTGCCAGCAGTTCTCAACCGGGACATCCCGCAAAGTACTTC. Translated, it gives CASSSQPGHPAKYF.

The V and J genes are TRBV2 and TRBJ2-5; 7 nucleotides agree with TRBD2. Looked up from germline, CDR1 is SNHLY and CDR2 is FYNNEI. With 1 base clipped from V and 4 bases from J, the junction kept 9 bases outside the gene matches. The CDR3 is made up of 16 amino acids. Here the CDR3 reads CASSEVGAGELETQYF. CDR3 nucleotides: TGTGCCAGCAGTGAAGTAGGGGCGGGAGAGTTAGAGACCCAGTACTTC.

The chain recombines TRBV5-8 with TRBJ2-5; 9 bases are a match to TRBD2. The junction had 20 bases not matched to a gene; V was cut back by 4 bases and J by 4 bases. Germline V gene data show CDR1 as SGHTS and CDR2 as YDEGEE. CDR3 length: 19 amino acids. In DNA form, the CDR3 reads TGTGCCAGCAGCCCCCGACAGGGCCACATAGCGGGAGCGTTAGAGACCCAGTACTTC. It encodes CASSPRQGHIAGALETQYF.

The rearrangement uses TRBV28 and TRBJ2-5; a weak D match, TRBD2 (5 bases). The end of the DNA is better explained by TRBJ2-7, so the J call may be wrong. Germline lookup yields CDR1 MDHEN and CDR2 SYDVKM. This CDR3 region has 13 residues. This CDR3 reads CASSLPGTYEQYF. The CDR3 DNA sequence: TGTGCCAGCAGTTTGCCGGGAACCTACGAGCAGTACTTC.

The CDR3: CASSLDGQYTQYF. Here the CDR3 DNA reads TGCGCCAGCAGCTTGGACGGACAGTATACGCAGTATTTT. The gene calls are TRBV5-1 and TRBJ2-3; possible D gene TRBD1, 6 bases. The V and J ends lost 0 bases and 7 bases respectively, with 9 bases between them. There are 13 residues in the CDR3. CDR1 SGHRS and CDR2 YFSETQ come from the germline V gene.